The rows below give T cell receptor beta chains drawn from one sample of a study of T cell changes during pregnancy in multiple sclerosis. Measured with immunoSEQ multiplex PCR; TCRdb has only the in-frame clones, and not every one. The sample consists of about 28,000 clones, 85% of them appearing once. Sequences were derived from CD8+ T cells from peripheral blood mononuclear cells, sampled after pregnancy. Receptors were obtained from a female donor with multiple sclerosis, enrolled in a pregnancy study. Each CDR3 is given with its conserved first and last residue. The D gene is left open where the match is weak. A clone size is listed for some rows: how often the clone was seen (once, few, many), or a class if it is expanded.

len,j_gene,d_gene,abundance,v_gene,CDR3aa,CDR3nt
19,TRBJ2-3,TRBD2,once,TRBV9,CASSLIGLAGGFPTDTQYF,TGTGCCAGCAGCCTCATTGGACTAGCGGGGGGCTTCCCCACAGATACGCAGTATTTT
14,TRBJ1-2,-,few,TRBV30,CAWSVIGGGYGYTF,TGTGCCTGGAGTGTAATTGGGGGCGGCTATGGCTACACCTTC
15,TRBJ1-2,TRBD1,-,TRBV7-2,CASSTRDSYEDGYTF,TGTGCCAGCAGCACCCGGGACAGCTACGAGGATGGCTACACCTTC
14,TRBJ2-7,-,-,TRBV6-5,CASSYTRGGYEQYF,TGTGCCAGCAGTTACACTCGAGGGGGATACGAGCAGTACTTC
14,TRBJ2-7,TRBD2,-,TRBV10-2,CASSEWGGAYEQYF,TGCGCCAGCAGTGAGTGGGGGGGTGCCTACGAGCAGTACTTC
14,TRBJ1-1,-,-,TRBV4-1,CASSQDDGETEAFF,TGCGCCAGCAGCCAAGATGATGGGGAGACTGAAGCTTTCTTT
12,TRBJ1-1,-,-,TRBV7-9,CASFGRITEAFF,TGTGCCAGCTTCGGTCGAATCACTGAAGCTTTCTTT
15,TRBJ2-7,-,few,TRBV6-1,CASSDGASGSYEQYF,TGTGCCAGCAGTGATGGGGCGTCGGGCTCCTACGAGCAGTACTTC
19,TRBJ2-2,-,-,TRBV11-2,CASSFSGGGDIRGTGELFF,TGTGCCAGCAGCTTCTCCGGCGGAGGAGACATTCGGGGGACCGGGGAGCTGTTTTTT
13,TRBJ2-5,-,few,TRBV28,CASSLEGQETQYF,TGTGCCAGCAGTTTGGAGGGGCAAGAGACCCAGTACTTC
15,TRBJ2-7,-,-,TRBV4-1,CASSQALQGTYEQYF,TGCGCCAGCAGCCAAGCCCTCCAGGGGACCTACGAGCAGTACTTC
15,TRBJ1-2,-,-,TRBV5-6,CASSLYHNYNYGYTF,TGTGCCAGCAGCTTGTATCATAACTACAACTATGGCTACACCTTC
14,TRBJ2-3,-,few,TRBV6-5,CASRGPNPTDTQYF,TGTGCCAGCAGGGGGCCGAATCCCACAGATACGCAGTATTTT
13,TRBJ1-5,-,-,TRBV5-1,CASRGQDNQPQHF,TGCGCCAGCAGGGGGCAGGACAATCAGCCCCAGCATTTT
13,TRBJ2-3,-,once,TRBV7-8,CASSLGSTTHEYF,TGTGCCAGCAGCTTAGGGTCGACTACCCACGAGTATTTT
13,TRBJ1-2,-,-,TRBV7-9,CASSLESRYGYTF,TGTGCCAGCAGCTTAGAGAGCCGCTATGGCTACACCTTC
15,TRBJ2-2,TRBD1,once,TRBV6-5,CASSSGQGAVGELFF,TGTGCCAGCAGTTCCGGACAGGGGGCGGTCGGGGAGCTGTTTTTT
15,TRBJ2-1,TRBD1,few,TRBV15,CATSTRTGSYNEQFF,TGTGCCACCAGCACCAGGACAGGGTCCTACAATGAGCAGTTCTTC
12,TRBJ2-7,TRBD1,-,TRBV9,CASSAGQGFQYF,TGTGCCAGCAGCGCGGGACAGGGGTTCCAGTACTTC
18,TRBJ1-5,TRBD1,-,TRBV19,CASSPRDRGFFEDQPQHF,TGTGCCAGTAGTCCGAGGGACAGGGGCTTTTTTGAGGATCAGCCCCAGCATTTT
16,TRBJ1-2,TRBD1,-,TRBV2,CASVDPRQGHSYGYTF,TGTGCCAGTGTGGACCCTAGACAGGGGCATAGCTATGGCTACACCTTC
16,TRBJ2-3,TRBD2,-,TRBV4-3,CASSQAASGGSDTQYF,TGCGCCAGCAGCCAAGCGGCAAGCGGGGGGTCAGATACGCAGTATTTT
13,TRBJ1-1,-,few,TRBV5-1,CASSLEVATEAFF,TGCGCCAGCAGCTTGGAGGTAGCCACTGAAGCTTTCTTT
12,TRBJ2-2,TRBD1,-,TRBV19,CASDRDTGELFF,TGTGCCAGCGACAGGGACACCGGGGAGCTGTTTTTT
13,TRBJ1-1,-,-,TRBV4-1,CASSQGGLAEAFF,TGCGCCAGCAGCCAAGGAGGGTTGGCTGAAGCTTTCTTT
18,TRBJ1-1,TRBD1,-,TRBV5-1,CASSLARDRGLINTEAFF,TGCGCCAGCAGCTTGGCCCGGGACAGGGGGCTGATAAACACTGAAGCTTTCTTT
16,TRBJ2-1,TRBD1,-,TRBV5-1,CASSLAGQGVYNEQFF,TGCGCCAGCAGCTTGGCGGGACAGGGGGTTTACAATGAGCAGTTCTTC
15,TRBJ1-4,-,-,TRBV6-6,CASSKPQGRGEKLFF,TGTGCCAGCAGTAAACCTCAGGGGAGAGGTGAAAAACTGTTTTTT
14,TRBJ1-5,-,-,TRBV6-5,CASRHQGSNQPQHF,TGTGCCAGCAGACACCAGGGGTCCAATCAGCCCCAGCATTTT
12,TRBJ2-1,-,-,TRBV7-8,CASSPGYNEQFF,TGTGCCAGCAGCCCGGGCTACAATGAGCAGTTCTTC
13,TRBJ1-1,-,-,TRBV6-5,CASSLRENTEAFF,TGTGCCAGCAGCCTCCGGGAGAACACTGAAGCTTTCTTT